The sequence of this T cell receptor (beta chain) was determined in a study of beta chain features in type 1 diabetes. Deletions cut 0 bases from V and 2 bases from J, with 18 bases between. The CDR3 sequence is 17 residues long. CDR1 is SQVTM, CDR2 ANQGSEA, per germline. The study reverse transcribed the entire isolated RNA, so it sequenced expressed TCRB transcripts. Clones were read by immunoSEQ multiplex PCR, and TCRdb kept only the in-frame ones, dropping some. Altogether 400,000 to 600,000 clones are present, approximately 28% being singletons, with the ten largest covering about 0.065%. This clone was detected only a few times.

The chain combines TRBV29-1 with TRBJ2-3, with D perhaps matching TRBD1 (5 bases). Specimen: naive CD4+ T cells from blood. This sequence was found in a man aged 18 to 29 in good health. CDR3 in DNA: TGCAGCGTTGAAGATCTCGGAACCCAGGGCGACACAGATACGCAGTATTTT. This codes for CSVEDLGTQGDTDTQYF.